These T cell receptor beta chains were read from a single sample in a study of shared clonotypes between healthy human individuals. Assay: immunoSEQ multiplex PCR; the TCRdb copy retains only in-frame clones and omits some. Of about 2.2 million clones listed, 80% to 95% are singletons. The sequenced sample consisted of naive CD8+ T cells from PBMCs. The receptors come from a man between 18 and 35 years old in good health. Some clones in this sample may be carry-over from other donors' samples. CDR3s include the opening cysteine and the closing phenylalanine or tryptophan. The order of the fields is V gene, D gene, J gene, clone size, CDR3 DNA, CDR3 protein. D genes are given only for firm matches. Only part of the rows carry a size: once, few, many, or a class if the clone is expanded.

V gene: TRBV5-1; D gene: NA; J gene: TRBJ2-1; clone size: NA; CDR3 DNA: TGCGCCAGCCATAACCTGGGGCACAATGAGCAGTTCTTC; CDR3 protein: CASHNLGHNEQFF
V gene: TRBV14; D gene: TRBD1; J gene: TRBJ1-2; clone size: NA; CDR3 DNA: TGTGCCAGCAGCTGGACAGGGGTTTTTGGCTACACCTTC; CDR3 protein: CASSWTGVFGYTF
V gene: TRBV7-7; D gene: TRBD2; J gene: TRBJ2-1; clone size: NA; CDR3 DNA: TGTGCCAGCAGCTTAGGTCCGTCTAGCGGGGATTACAATGAGCAGTTCTTC; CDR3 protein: CASSLGPSSGDYNEQFF
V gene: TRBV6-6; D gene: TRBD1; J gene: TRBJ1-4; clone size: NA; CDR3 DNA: TGTGCCAGCCGGAGGGGGCAAGGGGAAAAACTGTTTTTT; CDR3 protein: CASRRGQGEKLFF
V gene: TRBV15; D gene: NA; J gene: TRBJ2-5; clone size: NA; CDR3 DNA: TGTGCCACCAGCAGAGATCGCGGGGAAGAGACCCAGTACTTC; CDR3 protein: CATSRDRGEETQYF
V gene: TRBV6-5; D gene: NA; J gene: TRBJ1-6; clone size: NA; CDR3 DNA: TGTGCCAGCAGTTACCCCAGCCCCGAATCACCCCTCCACTTT; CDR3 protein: CASSYPSPESPLHF
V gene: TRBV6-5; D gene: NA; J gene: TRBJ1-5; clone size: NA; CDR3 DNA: TGTGCCAGCAGTTCTGGGATTGGTCAGCCCCAGCATTTT; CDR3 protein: CASSSGIGQPQHF
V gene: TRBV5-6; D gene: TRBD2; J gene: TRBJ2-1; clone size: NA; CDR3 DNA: TGTGCCAGCAGCTTTGGGACTAGCAGACACAATGAGCAGTTCTTC; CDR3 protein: CASSFGTSRHNEQFF
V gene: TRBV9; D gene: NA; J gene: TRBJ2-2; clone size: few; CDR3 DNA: TGTGCCAGCAGCGTAGAGGGCGGGGAGCTGTTTTTT; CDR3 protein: CASSVEGGELFF
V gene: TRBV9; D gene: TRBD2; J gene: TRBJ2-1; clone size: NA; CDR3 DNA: TGTGCCAGCAGCGCCCCGACTAGCGGGAGGGACAATGAGCAGTTCTTC; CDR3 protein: CASSAPTSGRDNEQFF
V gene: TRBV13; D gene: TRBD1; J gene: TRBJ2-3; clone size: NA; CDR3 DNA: TGTGCCAGCAGCTTAGGCCAGGGGGTTTTTCCTAGCACAGATACGCAGTATTTT; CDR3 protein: CASSLGQGVFPSTDTQYF
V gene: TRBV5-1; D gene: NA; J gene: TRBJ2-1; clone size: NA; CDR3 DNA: TGCGCCAGCAGCTTGGCTTGGGGGCGCATCCATGAGCAGTTCTTC; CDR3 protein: CASSLAWGRIHEQFF
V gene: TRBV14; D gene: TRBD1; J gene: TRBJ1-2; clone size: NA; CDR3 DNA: TGTGCCAGCAGCCAAGATTGGGACAGGGGTCCCTATGGCTACACCTTC; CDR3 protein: CASSQDWDRGPYGYTF
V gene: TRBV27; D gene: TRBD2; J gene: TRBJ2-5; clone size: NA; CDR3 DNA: TGTGCCAGCAGTTTAAGGTGGCAGCGGGAGGGAGAGACCCAGTACTTC; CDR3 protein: CASSLRWQREGETQYF
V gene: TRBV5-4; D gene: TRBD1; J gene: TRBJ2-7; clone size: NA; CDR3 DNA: TGTGCCAGCAGCTCGAGGACAGGGACCGCCTACGAGCAGTACTTC; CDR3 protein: CASSSRTGTAYEQYF